A single sample is the source of the 4 T cell receptor beta chains below, sequenced in a study of neurological immune-mediated disorders. MiXCR, applied by TCRdb to the 5' RACE reads, yields one record per CDR3 protein. Altogether some 60,000 distinct CDR3 sequences are present, around 10% being singletons, with the ten largest covering 12%. Time point specified: longitudinal time-point 2. The sample comprised PBMCs. Receptor source: a man in his thirties or forties in good health.

The table lists this clonotype with many counts. The gene calls are TRBV5-6 and TRBJ2-1; no firm D call. The CDR3 covers 16 residues. Germline CDR1 reads SGHDT; CDR2 reads YYEEEE. The V end was cut by 0 bases, the J end by 5 bases, with 15 bases between. CDR3 amino acids: CASSLDVDLRDNEQFF. CDR3 DNA sequence: TGTGCCAGCAGCTTGGATGTCGACCTTCGAGACAATGAGCAGTTCTTC.

This clonotype was seen ten or more times. This rearrangement joins TRBV6-4 to TRBJ2-7; 8 bases map to TRBD2. CDR3 length: 14 amino acids. Germline V gene sequence: CDR1 MRHNA, CDR2 SNTAGT. The V and J ends lost 4 bases and 6 bases, in that order; junction bases with no gene match: 8. The CDR3 loop reads CASSGGLEACEQYF. The CDR3, as DNA: TGTGCCAGCAGTGGGGGACTAGAGGCATGCGAGCAGTACTTC.

This clonotype was counted many times. This chain connects TRBV2 to TRBJ2-7; D is uncertain. The V end was cut by 1 base, the J end by 7 bases, with 11 bases between. This CDR3 region has 13 residues. In germline, CDR1 is SNHLY, CDR2 FYNNEI. The CDR3 spells CASSEVPREEQYF. The CDR3 nucleotides read TGTGCCAGCAGTGAAGTACCACGAGAGGAGCAGTACTTC.

This clonotype was recorded many times. The chain links TRBV24-1 to TRBJ2-3, with TRBD1 matching 8 bases. The J segment lost 4 bases and the V segment lost 5 bases, leaving 13 bases of the junction unmatched. Germline assignment: CDR1 KGHDR and CDR2 SFDVKD. The CDR3 covers 17 residues. The CDR3 DNA follows: TGTGCCACCAGTGGCCCAGACCGGGACAGGAACCCAGATACGCAGTATTTT. It is translated as CATSGPDRDRNPDTQYF.